These 32 T cell receptor beta chains came from one sample sequenced in a study of post-analysis software for immune sequencing data. TCR beta libraries were prepared from cDNA with unique molecular identifiers. One entry per CDR3 protein, called by TCRdb with MiXCR from the PCR reads. The sample carries roughly 620,000 distinct CDR3 sequences, 44% recorded once. The antigens for these receptors are not known. Study observations and caveats: TRBV5-6, TRBV5-1 and TRBV20-1 belonged to a set of about five TRBV segments that were more frequent in patients than controls.

Source material: blood. These receptors came from a girl between 10 and 17 years old with multiple sclerosis.

Only a few counts were recorded for this clonotype. V usage is TRBV20-1 and J usage is TRBJ2-7, with TRBD1 matching 11 bases. This CDR3 is 15 amino acids long. From germline, CDR1 is DFQATT and CDR2 SNEGSKA (reference sequence). V shed 5 bases and J 0 bases; nucleotides not matched to a gene: 6. CDR3 DNA: TGCAGTGCTGGGGGGACAGGGGGTACCTCCTACGAGCAGTACTTC. It yields the protein CSAGGTGGTSYEQYF.

This clonotype was observed a few times. The gene calls are TRBV10-3 and TRBJ2-2; D ambiguous. The CDR3 totals 18 residues. V was shortened by 1 base and J by 3 bases, with 18 bases between the two germline ends. Germline assignment: CDR1 ENHRY and CDR2 SYGVKD. CDR3 in DNA: TGTGCCATCAGTGAGTATCCGGTTTCGGACGGACACACCGGGGAGCTGTTTTTT. Its protein product is CAISEYPVSDGHTGELFF.

The V and J genes are TRBV5-1 and TRBJ1-2; 10 nucleotides match TRBD1. J lost 2 bases, V lost 2 bases, and 3 bases had no gene match. CDR3 length: 15 residues. Germline V gene lookup returns CDR1 SGHRS and CDR2 YFSETQ. The CDR3 loop is CASSLDRGRNYGYTF. The CDR3, as DNA: TGCGCCAGCAGCTTAGACAGGGGGCGCAACTATGGCTACACCTTC.

This clonotype occurred a few times. Relative to the germline gene, one junction end is altered; a read error may explain this. This chain uses TRBV20-1 with TRBJ1-2, with D tentatively TRBD1 (5 bases). Germline V gene sequence: CDR1 DFQATT, CDR2 SNEGSKA (reference sequence). This CDR3 has 13 residues. CDR3 coding DNA: TGCAGTGCTAGAGATTCAGGGAGCTATAGCTACACCTTC. It encodes CSARDSGSYSYTF.

J is TRBJ2-5 and V is TRBV7-2, with D possibly being TRBD1 (5 bases). Germline V gene lookup returns CDR1 SGHTA and CDR2 FQGNSA. The length of the CDR3 is 13 residues. Trimming removed 6 bases from V and 4 bases from J, with 12 bases in between. The CDR3 DNA sequence: TGTGCCAGCAGTCGTGGGGCCCGAGAGACCCAGTACTTC. Amino acids: CASSRGARETQYF. Combining the CDR3 with reference TRBV7-2 and TRBJ2-5 gives the whole variable domain GAGVSQSPSNKVTEKGKDVELRCDPISGHTALYWYRQSLGQGLEFLIYFQGNSAPDKSGLPSDRFSAERTGGSVSTLTIQRTQQEDSAVYLCASSRGARETQYFGPGTRLLVL.

This chain joins TRBV5-1 and TRBJ2-7; D is uncertain. The germline V gene has CDR1 SGHRS and CDR2 YFSETQ. V was cut by 4 bases and J by 2 bases, with 13 bases left in between. The length of the CDR3 is 14 residues. The CDR3 region has the DNA TGCGCCAGCAGCCCAGAGGACGGAACCTACGAGCAGTACTTC. Encoded protein: CASSPEDGTYEQYF.

V gene TRBV7-2 combines with J gene TRBJ2-4; 10 bases fit TRBD2. Per the germline V gene, CDR1 is SGHTA and CDR2 is FQGNSA. V was pared by 6 bases and J by 0 bases, with 11 bases of the junction left unmatched. The CDR3 sequence is 18 residues long. In DNA form, the CDR3 reads TGTGCCAGCAGTTCCGGGACTAGCGCTCCACTAGCCAAAAACATTCAGTACTTC. Residues: CASSSGTSAPLAKNIQYF. The full variable domain, in which reference TRBV7-2 and TRBJ2-4 provide the parts outside the CDR3, is GAGVSQSPSNKVTEKGKDVELRCDPISGHTALYWYRQSLGQGLEFLIYFQGNSAPDKSGLPSDRFSAERTGGSVSTLTIQRTQQEDSAVYLCASSSGTSAPLAKNIQYFGAGTRLSVL.

The table lists this clonotype with a few counts. The chain uses TRBV6-4 and TRBJ2-6; D is perhaps TRBD1 (6 bases). Germline loops: CDR1 MRHNA, CDR2 SNTAGT. Between the trimmed V and J ends, which lost 7 bases and 0 bases, there was a span of 13 bases. This CDR3 spans 16 amino acids. The CDR3 region has the DNA TGTGCCAGCACCCCTGGACAGTCCTCTGGGGCCAACGTCCTGACTTTC. It translates to CASTPGQSSGANVLTF.

This chain links TRBV28 with TRBJ2-7, with D tentatively TRBD2 (5 bases). The CDR3 extends over 13 amino acids. Trimming left V 3 bases short and J 7 bases short, with 13 bases between. Germline lookup yields CDR1 MDHEN and CDR2 SYDVKM. The CDR3 bases are TGTGCCAGCAGTTTGCGGGCCAAAGGGGAGCAGTACTTC. Translated, it gives CASSLRAKGEQYF.

This sequence joins TRBV7-9 and TRBJ1-1; 8 bases are a match to TRBD1. Germline loops: CDR1 SEHNR, CDR2 FQNEAQ (reference sequence). J gave up 0 bases and V 5 bases, and 14 bases lay outside the gene matches. The CDR3 loop spans 18 amino acids. The CDR3 DNA reads as TGTGCCAGCAGCCCCATTAACCGGGACAGGACTTTGAACACTGAAGCTTTCTTT. Its translation: CASSPINRDRTLNTEAFF.

J is TRBJ2-1 and V is TRBV20-1, with D uncertain. Germline V CDR1 and CDR2: DFQATT, SNEGSKA (reference sequence). Trimming took off 0 bases at V and 0 bases at J, with 21 bases between the two ends. The CDR3 totals 19 residues. In nucleotides, the CDR3 is TGCAGTGCTAGAGATCCCGTTGTAGAAATCTTACGCTCCTACAATGAGCAGTTCTTC. It translates to CSARDPVVEILRSYNEQFF.

The sample holds a few counts of this clonotype. V gene TRBV5-1 combines with J gene TRBJ2-7, with 12 positions matching TRBD1. V lost 1 base to trimming and J lost 4 bases; unmatched junction nucleotides: 3. Germline V gene lookup returns CDR1 SGHRS and CDR2 YFSETQ. The CDR3 length is 15 residues. In DNA, the CDR3 is TGCGCCAGCAGCTTGAGGGACAGGGGGCAGTACGAGCAGTACTTC. Its translation: CASSLRDRGQYEQYF.

The chain joins TRBV12-3 or TRBV12-4 to TRBJ1-1, with TRBD1 as a possible D gene (6 bases). This CDR3 is 14 amino acids long. V lost 4 bases, J lost 7 bases, and 16 bases lay in between. The CDR3 bases are TGTGCCAGCAGTTGCATGGGGGGCGCAGATGAAGCTTTCTTT. Translation: CASSCMGGADEAFF.

This clonotype was seen at least ten times. The chain joins TRBV7-9 to TRBJ2-1; D ambiguous. Germline V gives CDR1 SEHNR, CDR2 FQNEAQ (reference sequence). The CDR3 consists of 14 residues. The V end lost 0 bases, the J end lost 0 bases, and 3 bases lay between the germline ends. In DNA, the CDR3 is TGTGCCAGCAGCTTAGCCACCTCCTACAATGAGCAGTTCTTC. Its translation: CASSLATSYNEQFF.

This sequence joins TRBV11-1 and TRBJ2-3; no reliable D call. Trimming left V 1 base short and J 6 bases short, with 17 bases between. Germline-derived CDR1 and CDR2 are SGHAT and FQDESV (reference sequence). CDR3 length: 16 amino acids. This CDR3 reads CASSLGPHDLVDTQYF. CDR3 bases: TGTGCCAGCAGCTTAGGGCCTCACGACCTCGTCGATACGCAGTATTTT.

This chain links TRBV9 with TRBJ2-3; D might be TRBD2 (6 bases). Germline CDR1 SGDLS, CDR2 YYNGEE. The CDR3 is 16 amino acids. The V end lost 0 bases, the J end lost 0 bases, and 11 bases lay between the germline ends. CDR3 region: CASSVEPSASTDTQYF. The CDR3, as DNA: TGTGCCAGCAGCGTAGAGCCTAGCGCTAGCACAGATACGCAGTATTTT.

The chain links TRBV6-4 to TRBJ2-6; tentatively, D is TRBD2 (5 bases). V was cut by 1 base and J by 0 bases, with 13 bases left in between. The germline V gene encodes CDR1 MRHNA and CDR2 SNTAGT. The CDR3 runs to 18 residues. CDR3 sequence (DNA): TGTGCCAGCAGTGACTTGCCTGGAGGAAGCTCTGGGGCCAACGTCCTGACTTTC. Protein: CASSDLPGGSSGANVLTF.

This clonotype turned up a few times. The chain combines TRBV6-5 with TRBJ2-1; 9 bases match TRBD1. With V trimmed by 6 bases and J by 5 bases, 11 bases remained unmatched. The CDR3 runs to 16 residues. The V gene's germline CDR1 is MNHEY and CDR2 SVGAGI. CDR3 amino acids: CASRRTGTGPNNEQFF. As DNA, the CDR3 is TGTGCCAGCAGGCGAACCGGGACAGGGCCCAACAATGAGCAGTTCTTC.

In this sample, this clonotype turned up a few times. The junction departs from germline at one end; a sequencing error may be responsible. The chain recombines TRBV7-2 with TRBJ2-7; D unclear. Germline V gene data show CDR1 as SGHTA and CDR2 as FQGNSA. The CDR3 runs to 14 residues. The DNA for the CDR3 is TGTGTCAGCAGCTTAGGCTTAAGCTCCTACGAGCAGTACTTC. Residues: CVSSLGLSSYEQYF.

The chain couples TRBV5-6 to TRBJ1-6; 8 bases are shared with TRBD1. CDR3 length equals 17 residues. Germline CDR1 and CDR2: SGHDT and YYEEEE. Germline trimming cut 3 bases from V and 1 base from J; bases unmatched to any gene: 6. The CDR3 reads CASSSLDRGSYNSPLHF. Here the CDR3 DNA reads TGTGCCAGCAGCTCCCTAGACAGGGGTTCCTATAATTCACCCCTCCACTTT.

This clonotype was seen many times. V is TRBV11-2 and J is TRBJ2-4, with TRBD1 identical over 7 bases. The CDR3 runs to 15 residues. Trimming removed 5 bases from V and 0 bases from J; junction bases left unmatched: 4. Germline V gene sequence: CDR1 SGHAT, CDR2 FQNNGV. CDR3 loop: CASSEDRLAKNIQYF. The CDR3 DNA reads as TGTGCCAGCAGCGAGGACAGGCTAGCCAAAAACATTCAGTACTTC.

This clonotype was seen only a few times. V is TRBV12-3 or TRBV12-4 and J is TRBJ2-3; D perhaps matches TRBD1 (6 bases). CDR3 size: 15 residues. The ends were cut back, 4 bases at V and 0 bases at J, with 11 bases in the middle. This CDR3 reads CASSSTGVSTDTQYF. In nucleotides, the CDR3 is TGTGCCAGCAGTTCGACAGGCGTTAGCACAGATACGCAGTATTTT.

CDR3 nucleotide sequence: TGCAGTGTTTCAGGAGGGGCTAGCGGAGAGACCCAGTACTTC. It encodes CSVSGGASGETQYF. The J gene is TRBJ2-5, the V gene TRBV20-1, with 7 bases aligning to TRBD2. Germline V gene lookup returns CDR1 DFQATT and CDR2 SNEGSKA (reference sequence). This CDR3 has 14 amino acids. The V gene end was trimmed by 7 bases and the J gene end by 4 bases; junction bases not matched to a gene: 12.

This chain uses TRBV11-2 with TRBJ2-7; tentatively, D is TRBD1 or TRBD2 (5 bases each). Trimming cost V 1 base and J 3 bases, with 13 bases left between them. The CDR3 runs 15 residues. Germline V CDR1 and CDR2: SGHAT, FQNNGV. The CDR3 sequence: CASSLVMGELYEQYF. The CDR3 DNA reads as TGTGCCAGCAGCTTAGTAATGGGGGAGCTCTACGAGCAGTACTTC.

In this sample, this clonotype turned up a few times. This rearrangement joins TRBV5-1 to TRBJ2-3; D is unclear. V was shortened by 0 bases and J by 2 bases, with 10 bases between the two germline ends. The CDR3 covers 15 residues. CDR1 is SGHRS, CDR2 YFSETQ, per germline. The DNA for the CDR3 is TGCGCCAGCAGCTTGGATCACAGATACACAGATACGCAGTATTTT. It specifies CASSLDHRYTDTQYF.

J is TRBJ2-3 and V is TRBV7-2; tentative D call: TRBD1 (6 bases). Germline CDR1 SGHTA, CDR2 FQGNSA. This CDR3 has 16 amino acids. V lost 1 base to trimming and J lost 2 bases, with 13 bases between them. DNA for the CDR3: TGTGCCAGCAGCTTAGGACAGGACCCATTCACAGATACGCAGTATTTT. Amino acids: CASSLGQDPFTDTQYF.

This clonotype was observed a few times. The rearrangement uses TRBV4-1 and TRBJ2-7; 8 nucleotides align to TRBD2. The V and J ends lost 0 bases and 3 bases, in that order; junction bases with no gene match: 4. CDR1 is MGHRA, CDR2 YSYEKL, per germline. The CDR3 spans 15 residues. CDR3 sequence: CASSQDRLAIYEQYF. CDR3 sequence (DNA): TGCGCCAGCAGCCAAGATCGACTAGCGATCTACGAGCAGTACTTC.

CDR3 sequence (DNA): TGCAGTGCTAATACACCGGACACTGAAGCTTTCTTT. Protein sequence: CSANTPDTEAFF. V gene TRBV20-1 combines with J gene TRBJ1-1; the D is unclear. V was cut by 4 bases and J by 3 bases, with 9 bases left in between. This CDR3 has 12 residues. Per germline, CDR1 DFQATT and CDR2 SNEGSKA (reference sequence).

The V and J genes are TRBV12-3 or TRBV12-4 and TRBJ1-5, with D hard to call. This CDR3 spans 14 amino acids. The germline V and J ends were trimmed by 6 bases and 7 bases, with 16 bases remaining between them. The CDR3 spells CASRSRELHQPQHF. In nucleotides, the CDR3 is TGTGCCAGCAGGTCAAGGGAGTTACACCAGCCCCAGCATTTT.

Only a few counts were recorded for this clonotype. CDR3 coding DNA: TGTGCCAGCAGCCCGCCCTTAGAGGATGAGCAGTTCTTC. Residues: CASSPPLEDEQFF. The chain joins TRBV12-3 or TRBV12-4 to TRBJ2-1; unclear D gene. CDR3 length: 13 amino acids. V was cut by 6 bases and J by 8 bases, with 14 bases left in between.

The chain uses TRBV20-1 and TRBJ2-1, with TRBD1 identical over 9 bases. Germline loops: CDR1 DFQATT, CDR2 SNEGSKA (reference sequence). V was clipped by 6 bases and J by 2 bases; unmatched bases: 8. The CDR3 covers 15 residues. The CDR3 sequence is CSAAEGTGTYNEQFF. CDR3 coding DNA: TGCAGTGCAGCGGAGGGGACAGGGACCTACAATGAGCAGTTCTTC.

Here the CDR3 DNA reads TGCAGTGCCCAGGGACAGGGACTAACCTCTGACTCTAGCACAGATACGCAGTATTTT. Translating it yields CSAQGQGLTSDSSTDTQYF. The rearrangement links TRBV20-1 to TRBJ2-3; 9 nucleotides match TRBD1. Germline CDR1 reads DFQATT; CDR2 reads SNEGSKA (reference sequence). After removal of 6 bases from V and 0 bases from J, the junction contained 19 bases not matched to a gene. The CDR3 is 19 amino acids.